A selection of T cell receptor beta chains follows, all from one sample in a study of T-cell memory formation after mild COVID-19. TCRdb independently ran MiXCR on the 5' RACE reads; one entry per CDR3 protein. The sample yields about 250,000 distinct CDR3 sequences, about a sixth seen once. Material for sequencing was PBMCs or a T cell subset sorted from them (not recorded which). These receptors originate from a man younger than 35 who had mild COVID-19 (a few samples of this study predate the infection). Cell type and time point are not known. The CDR3 runs from the conserved cysteine through the conserved F or W. Fields, in order: V gene, J gene, D gene, clone size, CDR3 protein, CDR3 DNA. D genes are given only for firm matches. Size values are once, few and many counts, or a class for expanded clones, and some rows have none.

v_call: TRBV20-1; j_call: TRBJ2-7; d_call: NA; clone_size: few; cdr3_aa: CSVKMGANSYEQYF; cdr3_nt: TGCAGTGTTAAGATGGGGGCTAACTCCTACGAGCAGTACTTC
v_call: TRBV5-6; j_call: TRBJ1-2; d_call: NA; clone_size: NA; cdr3_aa: CASSSGQRGYGYTF; cdr3_nt: TGTGCCAGCAGCTCCGGACAGCGAGGCTATGGCTACACCTTC
v_call: TRBV12-3/TRBV12-4; j_call: TRBJ2-2; d_call: NA; clone_size: NA; cdr3_aa: CASSLAGVGELFF; cdr3_nt: TGTGCCAGCAGTTTAGCAGGGGTCGGGGAGCTGTTTTTT
v_call: TRBV9; j_call: TRBJ2-1; d_call: NA; clone_size: many; cdr3_aa: CASSPRGDSSYNEQFF; cdr3_nt: TGTGCCAGCAGCCCGAGGGGGGACAGCTCCTACAATGAGCAGTTCTTC
v_call: TRBV12-3/TRBV12-4; j_call: TRBJ1-2; d_call: TRBD1; clone_size: NA; cdr3_aa: CASSFGQDYGYTF; cdr3_nt: TGTGCCAGCAGTTTTGGACAGGATTATGGCTACACCTTC
v_call: TRBV7-9; j_call: TRBJ1-6; d_call: NA; clone_size: NA; cdr3_aa: CASSLWRTATNNSPLHF; cdr3_nt: TGTGCCAGCAGCTTATGGCGGACCGCGACAAATAATTCACCCCTCCACTTT
v_call: TRBV7-6; j_call: TRBJ1-6; d_call: TRBD1; clone_size: few; cdr3_aa: CASSSKAGGNSPLHF; cdr3_nt: TGTGCCAGCAGCTCAAAGGCAGGGGGGAATTCACCCCTCCACTTT
v_call: TRBV4-3; j_call: TRBJ1-6; d_call: NA; clone_size: NA; cdr3_aa: CASSQDLSGDYNSPLHF; cdr3_nt: TGCGCCAGCAGCCAAGATCTTTCAGGAGACTATAATTCACCCCTCCACTTT
v_call: TRBV12-3/TRBV12-4; j_call: TRBJ1-2; d_call: TRBD1; clone_size: NA; cdr3_aa: CASSEPQGAHGYTF; cdr3_nt: TGTGCCAGCAGCGAACCCCAGGGGGCTCATGGCTACACCTTC
v_call: TRBV4-1; j_call: TRBJ2-2; d_call: TRBD1; clone_size: few; cdr3_aa: CASSQGRGRRNTGELFF; cdr3_nt: TGCGCCAGCAGCCAAGGAAGGGGGCGCAGGAACACCGGGGAGCTGTTTTTT
v_call: TRBV11-2; j_call: TRBJ2-1; d_call: NA; clone_size: few; cdr3_aa: CASSSLTGYNEQFF; cdr3_nt: TGTGCCAGCAGCTCGCTGACAGGCTACAATGAGCAGTTCTTC
v_call: TRBV2; j_call: TRBJ1-6; d_call: NA; clone_size: NA; cdr3_aa: CASRDGQSSYNSPLHF; cdr3_nt: TGTGCCAGCCGGGACGGCCAGAGCTCCTATAATTCACCCCTCCACTTT
v_call: TRBV28; j_call: TRBJ1-1; d_call: NA; clone_size: few; cdr3_aa: CASSFGGAGNTEAFF; cdr3_nt: TGTGCCAGCAGTTTTGGGGGGGCTGGGAACACTGAAGCTTTCTTT
v_call: TRBV11-2; j_call: TRBJ1-4; d_call: NA; clone_size: few; cdr3_aa: CASSLVAGRGLFF; cdr3_nt: TGTGCCAGCAGCTTAGTGGCCGGCCGGGGACTGTTTTTT
v_call: TRBV11-2; j_call: TRBJ2-1; d_call: NA; clone_size: NA; cdr3_aa: CASRSKGLLNEQFF; cdr3_nt: TGTGCCAGCCGTAGCAAGGGGCTTTTGAATGAGCAGTTCTTC
v_call: TRBV20-1; j_call: TRBJ1-1; d_call: NA; clone_size: NA; cdr3_aa: CSARDGTEAFF; cdr3_nt: TGCAGTGCTAGAGATGGGACAGAAGCTTTCTTT